The following is a TCR beta chain sequence with its context. The antigen remains undetermined. With 60 Vbeta and 13 Jbeta primers, the PCR was carried out. Method: immunoSEQ multiplex PCR; TCRdb's copy keeps in-frame clones and lacks some. The repertoire holds about 110,000 clones, with 77% as singletons. This entry belongs to a study of cytomegalovirus exposure and HLA in healthy donors. Study in general: Unique TCRs numbering some 80 million, obtained from HLA-typed donors, made up an early data release. Study findings and constraints: For most TCR beta V segments, an earlier analysis put the productive rate at about 87% or about 30% of the time. Later analysis identified several of the most significant clusters that appeared linked to common viral pathogens. In a later analysis, specific HLA alleles were associated with under 20,000 TCR beta sequences at a 0.05 false discovery rate.

From germline, CDR1 is SGHTS and CDR2 YDEGEE. The V end was cut by 6 bases, the J end by 6 bases, with 12 bases between. CDR3 size: 12 residues. The genes are TRBV5-8 and TRBJ1-1; TRBD1 might be the D (5 bases). Material for sequencing was PBMCs. This sequence originates from a human donor in good health. The DNA of the CDR3 is TGTGCCAGCATCGGGGGTCGTGCTGAAGCTTTCTTT. Protein product: CASIGGRAEAFF.